The 27 T cell receptor beta chains given below trace back to one sample, sequenced in a study of cytomegalovirus exposure and HLA in healthy donors. With 60 Vbeta and 13 Jbeta primers, the PCR was carried out. Repertoires were generated with immunoSEQ multiplex PCR, while TCRdb's copy carries only in-frame clones and drops some. Among about 260,000 clones listed, around two thirds were seen once. Sequencing was carried out using PBMCs. The receptor source for this set is a female donor in good health and CMV-seronegative.

The CDR3 region is CASSATIAAGYGYTF. The DNA of the CDR3 is TGTGCCAGTAGTGCGACGATCGCGGCGGGCTATGGCTACACCTTC. The V call is TRBV19, the J call TRBJ1-2; no reliable D call. The CDR3 extends over 15 amino acids. Trimming removed 5 bases at V and 4 bases at J, with 17 bases between. Germline CDR1 and CDR2: LNHDA and SQIVND (reference sequence).

The chain is built from TRBV30 and TRBJ1-1; D may be TRBD1 (5 bases). Germline loops: CDR1 GTSNPN, CDR2 SVGIG (reference sequence). CDR3 length: 15 amino acids. Trimming pared 0 bases from V and 1 base from J, leaving 12 bases between. CDR3 amino acids: CAWSVLGTWNTEAFF. CDR3 DNA sequence: TGTGCCTGGAGTGTATTGGGGACTTGGAACACTGAAGCTTTCTTT.

J is TRBJ1-1 and V is TRBV11-3; possible D gene TRBD1, 5 bases. This CDR3 has 15 amino acids. The germline gives CDR1 SGHNT, CDR2 YENEEA. The ends were cut back, 0 bases at V and 2 bases at J, with 10 bases in the middle. This chain's CDR3 is CASSLDLTVNTEAFF. CDR3 sequence (DNA): TGTGCCAGCAGCTTAGACCTGACAGTTAACACTGAAGCTTTCTTT.

About this clone itself: A read error may account for a junction end that differs from germline. The chain has TRBV5-6 and TRBJ2-7; tentative D call: TRBD1 (5 bases). This CDR3 comprises 12 residues. The germline V gene has CDR1 SGHDT and CDR2 YYEEEE. The DNA of the CDR3 is TGTGCCAGCAGCCTAACAGGCACCTCTACGCACTTC. Translation: CASSLTGTSTHF. The variable domain in full, with the rest retrieved from reference TRBV5-6 and TRBJ2-7, is DAGVTQSPTHLIKTRGQQVTLRCSPKSGHDTVSWYQQALGQGPQFIFQYYEEEERQRGNFPDRFSGHQFPNYSSELNVNALLLGDSALYLCASSLTGTSTHFGPGTRLTVT.

This chain uses TRBV18 with TRBJ2-1; D possibly corresponds to TRBD1 (5 bases). V lost 5 bases to trimming and J lost 10 bases, with 12 bases between them. CDR1 is KGHSH and CDR2 is LQKENI in the germline V gene. The CDR3 is made up of 12 amino acids. The CDR3 here is CASSSTVREQFF. The CDR3 DNA follows: TGTGCCAGCTCATCGACAGTAAGGGAGCAGTTCTTC.

The chain combines TRBV5-4 with TRBJ1-1, with D perhaps matching TRBD1 (6 bases). Looked up from germline, CDR1 is SGHNT and CDR2 is YYREEE (reference sequence). This CDR3 comprises 16 residues. Trimming stripped 4 bases from V and 3 bases from J, with 19 bases between. Written as DNA, the CDR3 is TGTGCCAGCAGCCCCCAGACAGGTGGAAGGGACACTGAAGCTTTCTTT. It yields the protein CASSPQTGGRDTEAFF.

This sequence joins TRBV5-4 and TRBJ2-1; 9 nucleotides agree with TRBD1. Germline CDR1 and CDR2: SGHNT and YYREEE (reference sequence). This CDR3 region has 15 residues. Trimming cost V 4 bases and J 2 bases; bases outside gene matches: 4. CDR3 sequence: CASSQDRGTYNEQFF. The CDR3 coding sequence is TGTGCCAGCAGCCAAGACAGGGGGACCTACAATGAGCAGTTCTTC.

This clone appeared a single time. V usage is TRBV10-2 and J usage is TRBJ2-7; no clear D. The CDR3 spans 11 residues. The V gene lost 8 bases and the J gene lost 6 bases, with 11 bases spanning the gap. Germline CDR1 WSHSY, CDR2 SAAADI. CDR3 in DNA: TGCGCCAGCGGAAGCGTCGCCGAGCAGTACTTC. Protein product: CASGSVAEQYF.

This clone was picked up one time. The chain is built from TRBV29-1 and TRBJ1-1; no clear D. The CDR3 extends over 13 amino acids. Trimming cost V 6 bases and J 1 base, with 12 bases left between them. Germline CDR1 reads SQVTM; CDR2 reads ANQGSEA. In nucleotides, the CDR3 is TGCAGCGTCCAGCAGAACAGGAACACTGAAGCTTTCTTT. It translates to CSVQQNRNTEAFF. Using reference TRBV29-1 and TRBJ1-1 for the parts outside the CDR3, the full variable domain is SAVISQKPSRDICQRGTSLTIQCQVDSQVTMMFWYRQQPGQSLTLIATANQGSEATYESGFVIDKFPISRPNLTFSTLTVSNMSPEDSSIYLCSVQQNRNTEAFFGQGTRLTVV.

V and J are TRBV4-1 and TRBJ2-1, with TRBD2 identical over 11 bases. The germline V gene encodes CDR1 MGHRA and CDR2 YSYEKL. V shed 0 bases and J 8 bases; nucleotides not matched to a gene: 6. The CDR3 is 16 amino acids. CDR3 sequence reads: CASSQDWLAGGHEQFF. The CDR3 DNA is TGCGCCAGCAGCCAAGATTGGCTAGCGGGAGGCCATGAGCAGTTCTTC.

The chain carries TRBV7-9 and TRBJ2-6; a possible D gene is TRBD1 (5 bases). In germline, CDR1 is SEHNR, CDR2 FQNEAQ (reference sequence). The CDR3 loop spans 12 amino acids. Here the CDR3 DNA reads TGTTCCACCCGGACAGGGGCCAACGTCCTGACTTTC. It encodes CSTRTGANVLTF.

The chain combines TRBV13 with TRBJ2-5; a possible D gene is TRBD2 (5 bases). Germline V CDR1 and CDR2: PRHDT, FYEKMQ (reference sequence). This CDR3 contains 13 residues. Trimming left V 3 bases short and J 4 bases short, with 9 bases between. CDR3 amino acids: CASSLGVRETQYF. The CDR3 DNA follows: TGTGCCAGCAGCTTGGGAGTCAGAGAGACCCAGTACTTC.

The V call is TRBV15, the J call TRBJ2-1; 7 bases fit TRBD1. CDR1 is LNHNV, CDR2 YYDKDF, per germline (reference sequence). The length of the CDR3 is 16 residues. The V gene end was trimmed by 0 bases and the J gene end by 3 bases; junction bases not matched to a gene: 5. The CDR3 here is CATSREAAGGYNEQFF. In DNA, the CDR3 is TGTGCCACCAGCAGAGAAGCGGCAGGGGGCTACAATGAGCAGTTCTTC.

The chain recombines TRBV11-2 with TRBJ2-3; TRBD2 matches at 11 bases. The CDR3 runs 16 residues. After removal of 5 bases from V and 2 bases from J, the junction contained 6 bases not matched to a gene. CDR1 and CDR2 (germline): SGHAT, FQNNGV. The CDR3 DNA reads TGTGCCAGCAGCCAAGGGACTAGCGGATCCACAGATACGCAGTATTTT. It codes for CASSQGTSGSTDTQYF. The whole variable domain, remainder taken from reference TRBV11-2 and TRBJ2-3, is EAGVAQSPRYKIIEKRQSVAFWCNPISGHATLYWYQQILGQGPKLLIQFQNNGVVDDSQLPKDRFSAERLKGVDSTLKIQPAKLEDSAVYLCASSQGTSGSTDTQYFGPGTRLTVL.

The rearrangement joins TRBV11-2 to TRBJ2-3, with TRBD2 as a possible D gene (6 bases). Germline V gene lookup returns CDR1 SGHAT and CDR2 FQNNGV. The CDR3 runs 14 residues. V dropped 1 base and J dropped 7 bases, with 12 bases sitting between them. DNA for the CDR3: TGTGCCAGCAGCTTAGGGAGACTAGTCTATACGCAGTATTTT. Translated: CASSLGRLVYTQYF.

The rearrangement links TRBV28 to TRBJ1-1; no definite D call. The CDR3 contains 12 residues. V was clipped by 8 bases and J by 3 bases, with 10 bases between them. Germline V gene sequence: CDR1 MDHEN, CDR2 SYDVKM. Written as DNA, the CDR3 is TGTGCCAGCGGTGGAGGGTACACTGAAGCTTTCTTT. Translating it yields CASGGGYTEAFF.

The J gene is TRBJ2-2, the V gene TRBV7-9; D gene unclear. V lost 7 bases to trimming and J lost 6 bases, with 12 bases between them. The CDR3 totals 13 residues. Germline assignment: CDR1 SEHNR and CDR2 FQNEAQ (reference sequence). The CDR3 sequence is CASMLFGAGELFF. For the CDR3, the DNA is TGTGCCAGCATGCTTTTCGGTGCCGGGGAGCTGTTTTTT. Together with reference TRBV7-9 and TRBJ2-2, the CDR3 gives the full variable domain: DTGVSQNPRHKITKRGQNVTFRCDPISEHNRLYWYRQTLGQGPEFLTYFQNEAQLEKSRLLSDRFSAERPKGSFSTLEIQRTEQGDSAMYLCASMLFGAGELFFGEGSRLTVL.

This sequence joins TRBV6-6 and TRBJ2-3, with unresolved D. Per the germline V gene, CDR1 is MNHNY and CDR2 is SVGAGI (reference sequence). This CDR3 contains 13 residues. V shed 3 bases and J shed 4 bases, with 8 bases lying between them. In DNA, the CDR3 is TGTGCCAGCAGTTATGCACTGGCAGATACGCAGTATTTT. Translation gives CASSYALADTQYF.

V and J are TRBV7-9 and TRBJ2-1; the match to TRBD2 covers 7 bases. The CDR3 runs 16 residues. With V trimmed by 7 bases and J by 0 bases, 9 bases remained unmatched. Per the germline V gene, CDR1 is SEHNR and CDR2 is FQNEAQ (reference sequence). The CDR3 loop reads CASTLSGGSSYNEQFF. The CDR3 coding sequence is TGTGCCAGCACCCTGTCCGGGGGGAGCTCCTACAATGAGCAGTTCTTC.

This chain uses TRBV19 with TRBJ1-3, with D hard to call. Germline lookup yields CDR1 LNHDA and CDR2 SQIVND (reference sequence). CDR3 size: 16 residues. Trimming left V 6 bases short and J 0 bases short, with 15 bases between. CDR3 nucleotide sequence: TGTGCCAGTAGCCGCGGGCCCCAAGACTCTGGAAACACCATATATTTT. Its protein product is CASSRGPQDSGNTIYF.

The V and J genes are TRBV5-6 and TRBJ2-7, with a weak D call TRBD1 (7 bases). V lost 4 bases, J lost 2 bases, and 16 bases lay in between. In germline, CDR1 is SGHDT, CDR2 YYEEEE. The CDR3 totals 15 residues. CDR3 sequence (DNA): TGTGCCAGCAGCACTCAGGGGGGCCCTACCTACGAGCAGTACTTC. Translated: CASSTQGGPTYEQYF.

This clone occurred once. This rearrangement joins TRBV28 to TRBJ2-7; 7 bases map to TRBD2. With 2 bases clipped from V and 4 bases from J, the junction kept 5 bases outside the gene matches. Germline V gene sequence: CDR1 MDHEN, CDR2 SYDVKM. The CDR3 loop spans 14 amino acids. The CDR3: CASSLGGSNYEQYF. CDR3 in DNA: TGTGCCAGCAGTTTAGGCGGGAGTAATTACGAGCAGTACTTC.

This clone appeared a few times. J is TRBJ2-3 and V is TRBV6-1, with 10 bases identical to TRBD1. Germline loops: CDR1 MNHNS, CDR2 SASEGT. The CDR3 has 16 amino acids. The V segment lost 1 base and the J segment 3 bases; nucleotides outside the gene matches: 4. CDR3 region: CASSEDWTGGTDTQYF. The CDR3 DNA sequence: TGTGCCAGCAGTGAAGACTGGACAGGGGGGACAGATACGCAGTATTTT.

This chain uses TRBV6-1 with TRBJ1-1; D gene ambiguous. V lost 3 bases and J lost 1, with 6 bases in between. The CDR3 contains 13 residues. CDR1 MNHNS and CDR2 SASEGT come from the germline V gene. The CDR3 spells CASSDRENTEAFF. Written as DNA, the CDR3 is TGTGCCAGCAGTGACCGGGAGAACACTGAAGCTTTCTTT.

This clone was seen a few times. CDR3 bases: TGTGCCAGCGCTGGGACTAGCGGGAGGGCCGGTGAGACCCAGTACTTC. Translated: CASAGTSGRAGETQYF. The rearrangement joins TRBV28 to TRBJ2-5; 16 bases agree with TRBD2. Germline CDR1 reads MDHEN; CDR2 reads SYDVKM. V was clipped by 8 bases and J by 5 bases; unmatched bases: 8. This CDR3 has 16 residues. The full variable domain, with the rest looked up from reference TRBV28 and TRBJ2-5, is DVKVTQSSRYLVKRTGEKVFLECVQDMDHENMFWYRQDPGLGLRLIYFSYDVKMKEKGDIPEGYSVSREKKERFSLILESASTNQTSMYLCASAGTSGRAGETQYFGPGTRLLVL.

The chain employs TRBV27 and TRBJ2-3; possible D gene TRBD2, 6 bases. V lost 7 bases to trimming and J lost 3 bases, with 11 bases between them. The germline CDR1 and CDR2 sequences are MNHEY and SMNVEV (reference sequence). The CDR3 spans 13 residues. The CDR3 DNA follows: TGTGCCAGCATTGGGGGGTGGACAGATACGCAGTATTTT. Translated, it gives CASIGGWTDTQYF.

The rearrangement joins TRBV19 to TRBJ2-7, with a weak D call TRBD2 (5 bases). V was cut by 5 bases and J by 3 bases, with 14 bases left in between. The CDR3 totals 14 residues. Looked up from germline, CDR1 is LNHDA and CDR2 is SQIVND (reference sequence). The CDR3 DNA follows: TGTGCCAGTAGTCCTCGGGCCGGGATCTACGAGCAGTACTTC. Its protein is CASSPRAGIYEQYF.